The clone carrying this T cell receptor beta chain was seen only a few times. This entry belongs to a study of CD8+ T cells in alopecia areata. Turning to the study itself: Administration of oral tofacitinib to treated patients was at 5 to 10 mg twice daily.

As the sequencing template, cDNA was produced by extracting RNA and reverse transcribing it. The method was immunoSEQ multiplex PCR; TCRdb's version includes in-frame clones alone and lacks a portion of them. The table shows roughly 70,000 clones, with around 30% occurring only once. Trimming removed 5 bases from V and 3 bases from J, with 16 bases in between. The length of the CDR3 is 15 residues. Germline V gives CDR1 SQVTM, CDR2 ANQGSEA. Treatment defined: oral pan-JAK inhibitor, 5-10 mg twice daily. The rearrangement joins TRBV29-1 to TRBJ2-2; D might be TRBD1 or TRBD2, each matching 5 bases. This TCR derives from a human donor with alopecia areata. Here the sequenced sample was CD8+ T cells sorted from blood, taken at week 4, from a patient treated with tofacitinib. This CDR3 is CSVCFSGGHTGELFF. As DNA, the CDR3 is TGCAGCGTTTGTTTCTCTGGGGGACACACCGGGGAGCTGTTTTTT.